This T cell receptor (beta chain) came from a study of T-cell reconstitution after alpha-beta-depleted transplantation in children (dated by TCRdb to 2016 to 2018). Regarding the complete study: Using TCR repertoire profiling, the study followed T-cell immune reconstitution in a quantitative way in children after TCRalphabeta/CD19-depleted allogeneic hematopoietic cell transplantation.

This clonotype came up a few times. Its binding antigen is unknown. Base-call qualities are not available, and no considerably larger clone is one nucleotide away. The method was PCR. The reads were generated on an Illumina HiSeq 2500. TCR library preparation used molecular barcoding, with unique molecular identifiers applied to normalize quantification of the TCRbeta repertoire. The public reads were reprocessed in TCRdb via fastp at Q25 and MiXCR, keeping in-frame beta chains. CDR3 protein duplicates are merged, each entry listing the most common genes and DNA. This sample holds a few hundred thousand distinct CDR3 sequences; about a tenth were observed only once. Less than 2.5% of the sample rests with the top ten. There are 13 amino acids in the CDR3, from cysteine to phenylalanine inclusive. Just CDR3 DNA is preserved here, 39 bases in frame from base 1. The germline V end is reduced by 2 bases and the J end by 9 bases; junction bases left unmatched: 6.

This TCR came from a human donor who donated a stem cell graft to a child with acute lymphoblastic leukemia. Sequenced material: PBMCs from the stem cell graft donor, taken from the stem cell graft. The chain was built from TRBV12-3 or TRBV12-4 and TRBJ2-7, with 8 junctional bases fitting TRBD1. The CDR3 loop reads CASSLPGQGGQYF. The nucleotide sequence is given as TGTGCCAGCAGTTTACCCGGACAGGGAGGGCAGTACTTC.